This T cell receptor beta chain was documented in a study of cytomegalovirus exposure and HLA in healthy donors. In the PCR, 60 Vbeta and 13 Jbeta primers were used. Assay: immunoSEQ multiplex PCR; the TCRdb copy retains only in-frame clones and omits some. The table includes around 72,000 clones, over 50% detected once. From germline, CDR1 is MNHEY and CDR2 SVGAGI. Between the trimmed V and J ends, which lost 2 bases and 0 bases, there was a span of 10 bases. The CDR3 contains 16 residues. On this clone itself: What it binds is not known.

Study observations and caveats: In a later analysis, TCR beta V- and J-gene trimming was associated with a missense DCLRE1C variant.

The clonotype originates from a man aged 35-49 years in good health and CMV-seropositive. Material: PBMCs. The genes are TRBV6-5 and TRBJ2-2; D is perhaps TRBD2 (6 bases). Here the CDR3 DNA reads TGTGCCAGCAGTTACCGTGGACTAACGAACACCGGGGAGCTGTTTTTT. Protein: CASSYRGLTNTGELFF.